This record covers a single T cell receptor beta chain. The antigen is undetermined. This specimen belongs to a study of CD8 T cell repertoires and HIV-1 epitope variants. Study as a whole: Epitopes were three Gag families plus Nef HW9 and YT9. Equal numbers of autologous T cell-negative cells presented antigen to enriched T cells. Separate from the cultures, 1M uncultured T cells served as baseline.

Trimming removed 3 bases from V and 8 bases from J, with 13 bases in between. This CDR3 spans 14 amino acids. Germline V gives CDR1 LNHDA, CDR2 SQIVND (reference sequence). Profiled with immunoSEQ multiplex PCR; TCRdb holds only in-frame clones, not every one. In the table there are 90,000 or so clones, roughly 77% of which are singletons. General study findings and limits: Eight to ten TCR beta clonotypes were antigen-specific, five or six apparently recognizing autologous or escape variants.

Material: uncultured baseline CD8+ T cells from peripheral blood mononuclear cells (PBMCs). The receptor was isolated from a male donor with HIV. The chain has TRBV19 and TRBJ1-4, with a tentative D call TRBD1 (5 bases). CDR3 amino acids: CASSMSRDREKLFF. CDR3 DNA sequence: TGTGCCAGTAGTATGTCCAGGGACCGAGAAAAACTGTTTTTT. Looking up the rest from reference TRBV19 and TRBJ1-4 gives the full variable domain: DGGITQSPKYLFRKEGQNVTLSCEQNLNHDAMYWYRQDPGQGLRLIYYSQIVNDFQKGDIAEGYSVSREKKESFPLTVTSAQKNPTAFYLCASSMSRDREKLFFGSGTQLSVL.